Shown below are 11 T cell receptor beta chains from a single sample sequenced in a study of early T cells in non-severe SARS-CoV-2 infection. TCRdb re-called the 5' RACE reads through MiXCR, storing one row per CDR3 protein. The data contain around 40,000 distinct CDR3 sequences, 5.5% to 7% of them seen just once; the ten biggest clones take up about 5%. Sequencing was carried out using whole blood. These receptors were collected from an adult who was a healthcare worker with PCR-confirmed SARS-CoV-2 infection or an uninfected control (not recorded which).

The table lists this clonotype with many counts. This rearrangement joins TRBV28 to TRBJ2-3; TRBD1 matches 8 bases. Trimming cost V 4 bases and J 2 bases; bases outside gene matches: 14. This CDR3 comprises 18 residues. The germline CDR1 and CDR2 sequences are MDHEN and SYDVKM. The CDR3 reads CASSSPTLTGANTDTQYF. Here the CDR3 DNA reads TGTGCCAGCAGTTCCCCCACTCTGACAGGGGCGAACACAGATACGCAGTATTTT.

This clonotype was detected ten times or more. The chain is built from TRBV5-1 and TRBJ1-1; tentatively, D is TRBD1 (6 bases). V lost 3 bases and J lost 5, with 14 bases in between. Per the germline V gene, CDR1 is SGHRS and CDR2 is YFSETQ. CDR3 length: 14 residues. The CDR3 sequence: CASSWGEQGTEAFF. The CDR3 bases are TGCGCCAGCAGCTGGGGCGAACAGGGTACTGAAGCTTTCTTT.

This clonotype was counted ten times or more. V is TRBV3-1 and J is TRBJ1-5; D might be TRBD1 (6 bases). CDR1 and CDR2 (germline): LGHDT, YNNKEL (reference sequence). The CDR3 covers 13 residues. V lost 3 bases and J lost 5, with 8 bases in between. CDR3 DNA: TGTGCCAGCAGCCAGGGGGCAGATCAGCCCCAGCATTTT. Translating gives CASSQGADQPQHF.

This clonotype was recorded a few times. The rearrangement joins TRBV12-3 or TRBV12-4 to TRBJ1-1; D call uncertain. Trimming pared 5 bases from V and 5 bases from J, leaving 9 bases between. The CDR3 is 12 residues long. The chain's CDR3 is CASSRAGTEAFF. Written as DNA, the CDR3 is TGTGCCAGCAGTAGGGCCGGGACTGAAGCTTTCTTT.

This clonotype has ten or more counts. The rearrangement links TRBV2 to TRBJ2-1; D is perhaps TRBD2 (6 bases). The CDR3 totals 12 residues. V lost 8 bases to trimming and J lost 8 bases, with 13 bases between them. Germline V CDR1 and CDR2: SNHLY, FYNNEI. CDR3 coding DNA: TGTGCCAGCCGACTAGATATGTATGAGCAGTTCTTC. It translates to CASRLDMYEQFF.

This clonotype has a count of ten or more. The chain combines TRBV3-1 with TRBJ2-5; D is possibly TRBD2 (5 bases). The CDR3 loop spans 15 amino acids. Germline assignment: CDR1 LGHDT and CDR2 YNNKEL (reference sequence). The germline V and J ends were trimmed by 0 bases and 4 bases, with 12 bases remaining between them. The DNA of the CDR3 is TGTGCCAGCAGCCAAGAGTGGCTAGCAGGAGAGACCCAGTACTTC. This sequence encodes CASSQEWLAGETQYF.

The chain uses TRBV9 and TRBJ2-7, with TRBD2 identical over 9 bases. V lost 5 bases to trimming and J lost 7 bases; unmatched junction nucleotides: 10. Germline CDR1 SGDLS, CDR2 YYNGEE. This CDR3 is 14 amino acids long. CDR3 residues: CASSVSGSSGEQYF. CDR3 bases: TGTGCCAGCAGTGTTAGCGGGAGTAGCGGAGAGCAGTACTTC.

This clonotype was detected many times. The V gene is TRBV27, the J gene TRBJ2-7; D is uncertain. Germline V gives CDR1 MNHEY, CDR2 SMNVEV (reference sequence). V was clipped by 3 bases and J by 0 bases, with 12 bases between them. The CDR3 is 15 residues long. DNA for the CDR3: TGTGCCAGCAGTTTTGTTGGGAAGAACTCCTACGAGCAGTACTTC. Translating it yields CASSFVGKNSYEQYF.

This clonotype was seen ten or more times. The chain combines TRBV11-2 with TRBJ2-1, with D perhaps given as TRBD1 or TRBD2 (5 bases each). V lost 4 bases and J lost 3, with 10 bases in between. This CDR3 region has 14 residues. Germline CDR1 reads SGHAT; CDR2 reads FQNNGV. The CDR3 bases are TGTGCCAGCAGCTCCGGGGCGAGCTACAATGAGCAGTTCTTC. This gives the protein CASSSGASYNEQFF.

This clonotype has ten or more counts. The rearrangement uses TRBV18 and TRBJ1-2; 9 bases are shared with TRBD1. The V and J ends lost 4 bases and 2 bases, in that order; junction bases with no gene match: 14. Germline-derived CDR1 and CDR2 are KGHSH and LQKENI. This CDR3 is built from 18 residues. CDR3 in amino acids: CASSLLGQGIGKNYGYTF. The CDR3 DNA reads TGTGCCAGCTCACTCCTGGGACAGGGAATTGGGAAAAACTATGGCTACACCTTC. The full variable domain, in which reference TRBV18 and TRBJ1-2 provide the parts outside the CDR3, is NAGVMQNPRHLVRRRGQEARLRCSPMKGHSHVYWYRQLPEEGLKFMVYLQKENIIDESGMPKERFSAEFPKEGPSILRIQQVVRGDSAAYFCASSLLGQGIGKNYGYTFGSGTRLTVV.

The chain combines TRBV28 with TRBJ2-7; no clear D. The CDR3 has 11 residues. Looked up from germline, CDR1 is MDHEN and CDR2 is SYDVKM. Trimming cost V 4 bases and J 6 bases, with 7 bases left between them. CDR3 region: CASSSPLEQYF. The DNA of the CDR3 is TGTGCCAGCAGTTCCCCACTCGAGCAGTACTTC.